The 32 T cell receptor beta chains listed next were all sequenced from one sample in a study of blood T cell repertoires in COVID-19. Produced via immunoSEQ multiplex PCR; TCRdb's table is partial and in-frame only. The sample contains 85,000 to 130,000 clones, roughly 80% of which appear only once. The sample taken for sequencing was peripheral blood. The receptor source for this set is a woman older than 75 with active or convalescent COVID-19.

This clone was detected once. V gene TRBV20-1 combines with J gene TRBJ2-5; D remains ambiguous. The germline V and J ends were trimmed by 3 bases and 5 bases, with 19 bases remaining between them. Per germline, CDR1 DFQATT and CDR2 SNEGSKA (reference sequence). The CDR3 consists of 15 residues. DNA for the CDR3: TGCAGTGCTAGTAATCTCCTAAATGCCGGGGAGACCCAGTACTTC. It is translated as CSASNLLNAGETQYF.

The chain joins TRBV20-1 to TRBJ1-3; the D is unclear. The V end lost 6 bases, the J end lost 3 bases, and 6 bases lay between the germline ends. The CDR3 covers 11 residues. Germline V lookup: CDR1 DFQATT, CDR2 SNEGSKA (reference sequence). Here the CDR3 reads CSAPGGNTIYF. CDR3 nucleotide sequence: TGCAGTGCCCCAGGTGGAAACACCATATATTTT.

For the CDR3, the DNA is TGTGCCAGCTCACCACCAGCAGGGGAGAGTTCACCCCTCCACTTT. This gives the protein CASSPPAGESSPLHF. The chain links TRBV18 to TRBJ1-6, with D perhaps matching TRBD1 (6 bases). The CDR3 covers 15 residues. Germline V gives CDR1 KGHSH, CDR2 LQKENI. V lost 0 bases to trimming and J lost 9 bases, with 12 bases between them.

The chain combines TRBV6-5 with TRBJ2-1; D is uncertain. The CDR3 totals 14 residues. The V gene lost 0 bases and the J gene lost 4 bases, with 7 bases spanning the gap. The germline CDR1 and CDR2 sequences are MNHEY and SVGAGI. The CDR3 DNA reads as TGTGCCAGCAGTTACTCGGGCCTATACAATGAGCAGTTCTTC. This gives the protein CASSYSGLYNEQFF.

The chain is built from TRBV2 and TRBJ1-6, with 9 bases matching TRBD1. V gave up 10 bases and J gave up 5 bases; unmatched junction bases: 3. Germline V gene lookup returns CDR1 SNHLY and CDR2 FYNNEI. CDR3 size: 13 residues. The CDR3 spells CAIGTGNNSPLHF. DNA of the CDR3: TGTGCCATAGGGACAGGGAATAATTCACCCCTCCACTTT. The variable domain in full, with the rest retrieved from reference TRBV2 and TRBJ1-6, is EPEVTQTPSHQVTQMGQEVILRCVPISNHLYFYWYRQILGQKVEFLVSFYNNEISEKSEIFDDQFSVERPDGSNFTLKIRSTKLEDSAMYFCAIGTGNNSPLHFGNGTRLTVT.

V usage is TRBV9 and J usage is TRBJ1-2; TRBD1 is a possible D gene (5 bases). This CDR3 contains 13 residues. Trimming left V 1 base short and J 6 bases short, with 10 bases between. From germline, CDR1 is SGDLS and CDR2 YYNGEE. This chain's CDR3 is CASSVWAGHGYTF. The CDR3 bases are TGTGCCAGCAGCGTATGGGCGGGGCATGGCTACACCTTC. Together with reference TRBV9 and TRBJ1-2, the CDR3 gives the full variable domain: DSGVTQTPKHLITATGQRVTLRCSPRSGDLSVYWYQQSLDQGLQFLIQYYNGEERAKGNILERFSAQQFPDLHSELNLSSLELGDSALYFCASSVWAGHGYTFGSGTRLTVV.

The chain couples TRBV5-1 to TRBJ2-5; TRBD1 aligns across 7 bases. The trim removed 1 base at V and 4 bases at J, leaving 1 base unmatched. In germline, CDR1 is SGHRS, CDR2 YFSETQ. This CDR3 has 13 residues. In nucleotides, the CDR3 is TGCGCCAGCAGCTTGTACAGGGGAGAGACCCAGTACTTC. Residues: CASSLYRGETQYF. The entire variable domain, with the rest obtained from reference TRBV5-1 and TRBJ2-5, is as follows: KAGVTQTPRYLIKTRGQQVTLSCSPISGHRSVSWYQQTPGQGLQFLFEYFSETQRNKGNFPGRFSGRQFSNSRSEMNVSTLELGDSALYLCASSLYRGETQYFGPGTRLLVL.

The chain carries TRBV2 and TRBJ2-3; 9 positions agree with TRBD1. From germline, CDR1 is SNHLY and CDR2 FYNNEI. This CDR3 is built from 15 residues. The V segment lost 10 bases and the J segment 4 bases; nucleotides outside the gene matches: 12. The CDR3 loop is CAIHRVNRGPDTQYF. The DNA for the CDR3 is TGTGCCATCCACCGCGTCAACAGGGGGCCAGATACGCAGTATTTT.

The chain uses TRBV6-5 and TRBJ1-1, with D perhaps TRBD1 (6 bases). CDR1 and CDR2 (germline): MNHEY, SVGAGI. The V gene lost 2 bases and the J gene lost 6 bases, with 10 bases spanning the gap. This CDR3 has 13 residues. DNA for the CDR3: TGTGCCAGCAGTTACCCGACAGGCTCTGAAGCTTTCTTT. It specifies CASSYPTGSEAFF.

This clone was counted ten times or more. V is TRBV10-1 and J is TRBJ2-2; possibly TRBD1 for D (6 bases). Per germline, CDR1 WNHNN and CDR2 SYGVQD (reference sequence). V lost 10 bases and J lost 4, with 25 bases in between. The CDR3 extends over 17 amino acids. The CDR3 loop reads CATRNGPKDRSTGELFF. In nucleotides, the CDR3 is TGCGCCACCAGGAACGGACCCAAAGACAGGTCCACCGGGGAGCTGTTTTTT.

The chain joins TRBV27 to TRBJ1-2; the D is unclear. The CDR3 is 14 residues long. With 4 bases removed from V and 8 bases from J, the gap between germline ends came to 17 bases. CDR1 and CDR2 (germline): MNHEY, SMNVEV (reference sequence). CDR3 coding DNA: TGTGCCAGCAGTTCAACCTCGTCCTCGAGCGGCTACACCTTC. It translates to CASSSTSSSSGYTF.

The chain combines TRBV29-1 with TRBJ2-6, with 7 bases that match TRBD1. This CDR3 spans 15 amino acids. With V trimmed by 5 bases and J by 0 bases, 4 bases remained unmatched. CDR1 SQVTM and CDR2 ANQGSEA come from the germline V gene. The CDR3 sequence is CSVRGPSSGANVLTF. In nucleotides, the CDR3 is TGCAGCGTTAGGGGGCCTAGCTCTGGGGCCAACGTCCTGACTTTC.

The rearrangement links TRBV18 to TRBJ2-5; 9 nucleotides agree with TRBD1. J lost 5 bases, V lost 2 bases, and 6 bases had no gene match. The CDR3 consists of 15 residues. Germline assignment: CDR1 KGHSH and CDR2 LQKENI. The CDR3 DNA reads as TGTGCCAGCTCACCAGGGACAGGGTTTGAGGAGACCCAGTACTTC. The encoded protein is CASSPGTGFEETQYF.

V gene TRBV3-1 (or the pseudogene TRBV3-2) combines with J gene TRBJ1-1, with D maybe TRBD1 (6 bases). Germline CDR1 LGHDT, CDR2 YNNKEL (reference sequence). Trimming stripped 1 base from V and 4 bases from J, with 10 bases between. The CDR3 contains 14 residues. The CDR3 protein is CASSQVGGSTEAFF. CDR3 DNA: TGTGCCAGCAGCCAAGTAGGGGGTAGCACTGAAGCTTTCTTT.

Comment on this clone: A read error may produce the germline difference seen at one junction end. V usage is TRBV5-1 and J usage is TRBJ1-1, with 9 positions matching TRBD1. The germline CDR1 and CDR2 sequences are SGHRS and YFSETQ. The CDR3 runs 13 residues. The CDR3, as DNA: TGCGCCAGCAGTTTGGACAGGGGTGCTGAAGCTTTCTTT. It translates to CASSLDRGAEAFF.

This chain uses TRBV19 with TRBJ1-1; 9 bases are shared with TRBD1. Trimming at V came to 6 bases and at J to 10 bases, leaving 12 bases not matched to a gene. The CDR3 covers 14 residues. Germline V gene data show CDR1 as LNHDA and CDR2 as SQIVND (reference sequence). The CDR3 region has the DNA TGTGCCAGTAGAGGGACAGGGCGGGGGACGGGAGCTTTCTTT. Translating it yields CASRGTGRGTGAFF. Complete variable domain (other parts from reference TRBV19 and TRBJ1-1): DGGITQSPKYLFRKEGQNVTLSCEQNLNHDAMYWYRQDPGQGLRLIYYSQIVNDFQKGDIAEGYSVSREKKESFPLTVTSAQKNPTAFYLCASRGTGRGTGAFFGQGTRLTVV.

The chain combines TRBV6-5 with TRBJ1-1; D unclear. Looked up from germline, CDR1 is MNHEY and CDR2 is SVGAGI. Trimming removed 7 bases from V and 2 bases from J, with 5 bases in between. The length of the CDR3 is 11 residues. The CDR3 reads CASTKNTEAFF. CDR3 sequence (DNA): TGTGCCAGCACTAAAAACACTGAAGCTTTCTTT.

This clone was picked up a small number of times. This CDR3 reads CAWSVLPGNDEQYF. The CDR3 DNA reads as TGTGCCTGGAGTGTACTGCCAGGTAACGACGAGCAGTACTTC. This chain joins TRBV30 and TRBJ2-7; D gene uncertain. The CDR3 is made up of 14 amino acids. CDR1 and CDR2 from the germline V gene are GTSNPN and SVGIG (reference sequence). Trimming took 0 bases from V and 5 from J, leaving 14 bases between them.

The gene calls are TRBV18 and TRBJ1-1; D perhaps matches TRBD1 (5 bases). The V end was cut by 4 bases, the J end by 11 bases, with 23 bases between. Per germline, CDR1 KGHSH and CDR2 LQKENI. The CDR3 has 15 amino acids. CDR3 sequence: CASSLPGPEFGGAFF. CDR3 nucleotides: TGTGCCAGCTCACTTCCGGGACCGGAATTTGGAGGGGCTTTCTTT.

The CDR3 here is CATTDFIYNEQFF. The CDR3 bases are TGTGCCACGACAGACTTTATATACAATGAGCAGTTCTTC. The chain uses TRBV19 and TRBJ2-1, with D maybe TRBD1 (5 bases). Per germline, CDR1 LNHDA and CDR2 SQIVND (reference sequence). This CDR3 spans 13 amino acids. Trimming left V 10 bases short and J 4 bases short, with 14 bases between.

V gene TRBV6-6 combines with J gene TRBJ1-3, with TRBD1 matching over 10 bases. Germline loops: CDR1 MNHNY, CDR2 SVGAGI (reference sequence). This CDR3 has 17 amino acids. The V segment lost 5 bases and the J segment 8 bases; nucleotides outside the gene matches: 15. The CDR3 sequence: CASSLAGTGATADTIYF. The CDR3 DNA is TGTGCCAGCAGTCTCGCCGGGACAGGGGCTACGGCGGACACCATATATTTT.

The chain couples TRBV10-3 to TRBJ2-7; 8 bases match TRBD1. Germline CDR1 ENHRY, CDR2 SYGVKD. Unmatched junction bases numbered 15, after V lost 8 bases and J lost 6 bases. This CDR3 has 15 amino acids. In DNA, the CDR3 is TGTGCCATCGTGGACCGACCCGGGACAGGTGGCGAGCAGTACTTC. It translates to CAIVDRPGTGGEQYF.

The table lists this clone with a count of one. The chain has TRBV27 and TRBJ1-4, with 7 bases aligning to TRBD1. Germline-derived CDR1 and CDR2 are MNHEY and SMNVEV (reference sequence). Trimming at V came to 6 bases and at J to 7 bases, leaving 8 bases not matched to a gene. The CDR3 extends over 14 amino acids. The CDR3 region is CASSNRGSGEKLFF. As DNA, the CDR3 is TGTGCCAGCAGCAACAGGGGTAGCGGTGAAAAACTGTTTTTT.

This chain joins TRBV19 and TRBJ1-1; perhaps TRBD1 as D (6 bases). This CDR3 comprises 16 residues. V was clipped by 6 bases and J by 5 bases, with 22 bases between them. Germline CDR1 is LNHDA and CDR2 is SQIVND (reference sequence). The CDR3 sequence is CASRPRDTSRRTEAFF. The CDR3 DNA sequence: TGTGCCAGTAGGCCCCGGGACACATCTCGCCGGACTGAAGCTTTCTTT.

CDR3 DNA sequence: TGTGCCAGCAGTTACGGGACAGCTCGTTATGGCTACACCTTC. It encodes CASSYGTARYGYTF. The V gene is TRBV6-2 or TRBV6-3, the J gene TRBJ1-2; 7 nucleotides agree with TRBD1. This CDR3 has 14 residues. V lost 2 bases, J lost 5 bases, and 5 bases stayed unmatched. Germline lookup yields CDR1 MNHEY and CDR2 SVGEGT.

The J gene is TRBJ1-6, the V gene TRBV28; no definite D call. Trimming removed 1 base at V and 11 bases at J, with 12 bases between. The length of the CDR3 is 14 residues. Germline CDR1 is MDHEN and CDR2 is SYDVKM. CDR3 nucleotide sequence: TGTGCCAGCAGTTTATCAGTTGAATTTCCACCCCTCCACTTT. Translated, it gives CASSLSVEFPPLHF.

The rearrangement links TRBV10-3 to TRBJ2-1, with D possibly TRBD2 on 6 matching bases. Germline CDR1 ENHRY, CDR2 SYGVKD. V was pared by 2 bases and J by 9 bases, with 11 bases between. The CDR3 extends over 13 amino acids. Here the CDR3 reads CAISETQTSEQFF. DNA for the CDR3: TGTGCCATCAGTGAGACACAGACTAGTGAGCAGTTCTTC.

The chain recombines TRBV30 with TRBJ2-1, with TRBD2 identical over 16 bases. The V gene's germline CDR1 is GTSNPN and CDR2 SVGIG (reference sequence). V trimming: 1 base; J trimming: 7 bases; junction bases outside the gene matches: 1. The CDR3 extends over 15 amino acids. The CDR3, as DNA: TGTGCCTGGAGTGGGGGACTAGCGGGAGGGAATGAGCAGTTCTTC. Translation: CAWSGGLAGGNEQFF.

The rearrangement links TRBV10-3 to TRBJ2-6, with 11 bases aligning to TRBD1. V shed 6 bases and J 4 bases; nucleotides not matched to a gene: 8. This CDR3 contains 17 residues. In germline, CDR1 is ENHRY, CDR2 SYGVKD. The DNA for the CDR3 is TGTGCCATCAGATCGGGACAGGGGGATTCAGGGGCCAACGTCCTGACTTTC. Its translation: CAIRSGQGDSGANVLTF.

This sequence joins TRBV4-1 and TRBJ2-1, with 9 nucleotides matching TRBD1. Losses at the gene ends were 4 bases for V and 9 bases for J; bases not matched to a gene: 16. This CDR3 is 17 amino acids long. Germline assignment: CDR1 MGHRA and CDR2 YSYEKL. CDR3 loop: CASSPVRGHLGQGEQFF. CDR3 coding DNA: TGCGCCAGCAGCCCGGTGAGGGGGCATTTGGGACAGGGTGAGCAGTTCTTC.

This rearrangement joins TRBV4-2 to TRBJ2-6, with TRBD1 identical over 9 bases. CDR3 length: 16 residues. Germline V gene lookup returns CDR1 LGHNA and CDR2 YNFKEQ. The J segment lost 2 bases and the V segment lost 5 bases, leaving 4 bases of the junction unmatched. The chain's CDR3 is CASSSTGGAGANVLTF. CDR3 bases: TGTGCCAGCAGCTCAACAGGGGGCGCTGGGGCCAACGTCCTGACTTTC.

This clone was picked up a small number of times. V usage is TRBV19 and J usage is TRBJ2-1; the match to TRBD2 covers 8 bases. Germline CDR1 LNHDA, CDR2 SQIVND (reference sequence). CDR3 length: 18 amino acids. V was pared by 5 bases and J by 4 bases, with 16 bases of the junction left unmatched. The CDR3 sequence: CASSGKWTSRIPYNEQFF. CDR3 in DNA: TGTGCCAGTAGTGGCAAGTGGACTAGCCGAATACCATACAATGAGCAGTTCTTC.